This TCR beta chain is drawn from a study of T cell changes during pregnancy in multiple sclerosis. This table comes from immunoSEQ multiplex PCR, and its TCRdb copy is limited to in-frame clones, with some not included. The data contain 32,000 or so clones, approximately 89% of them singletons. There are 15 residues in the CDR3. Trimming took 3 bases from V and 6 from J, leaving 19 bases between them. Germline CDR1 and CDR2: SGHRS and YFSETQ. This material consisted of CD8+ T cells from peripheral blood mononuclear cells, taken in the first trimester of pregnancy. The sequence was obtained from a female donor with multiple sclerosis, enrolled in a pregnancy study. V usage is TRBV5-1 and J usage is TRBJ2-7, with D tentatively TRBD1 (6 bases). The CDR3 DNA follows: TGCGCCAGCAGCTCCCCGCAGGGGTCCCTGTCCGAGCAGTACTTC. Translation gives CASSSPQGSLSEQYF.